These T cell receptor beta chains were read from a single sample in a study of blood T cell repertoires in COVID-19. Profiled with immunoSEQ multiplex PCR; TCRdb holds only in-frame clones, not every one. Of just over 300,000 clones in the sample, approximately 84% were seen once. Sequencing was performed on PBMCs or T cells enriched from blood (not recorded which). The receptors here all came from a man aged 25 to 45 who had recovered from COVID-19. Both conserved end residues are part of each CDR3. A D gene is named only where the DNA matches it firmly. Clone size is shown for a subset of rows, as once, few, many or a class of expanded clone.

>.|TRBV6-4|.|TRBJ1-6
CASSVGVYSPLHF
TGTGCCAGCAGTGTAGGGGTTTATTCACCCCTCCACTTT
>.|TRBV19|TRBD2|TRBJ2-7
CASSMTGGESYEQYF
TGTGCCAGTAGTATGACGGGAGGCGAATCCTACGAGCAGTACTTC
>.|TRBV7-9|TRBD1|TRBJ1-2
CASSSTGGVYGYTF
TGTGCCAGCAGCTCTACAGGGGGCGTCTATGGCTACACCTTC
>.|TRBV29-1|.|TRBJ1-4
CSVVRGPGEKLFF
TGCAGCGTTGTAAGAGGGCCGGGTGAAAAACTGTTTTTT
>.|TRBV29-1|TRBD1|TRBJ1-2
CSVVGQDYGYTF
TGCAGCGTTGTCGGACAGGACTATGGCTACACCTTC
>.|TRBV28|.|TRBJ2-2
CASSLWAGNTGELFF
TGTGCCAGCAGTTTATGGGCAGGCAACACCGGGGAGCTGTTTTTT
>.|TRBV3-1/TRBV3-2|TRBD2|TRBJ2-1
CASRDYVNNEQFF
TGTGCCAGCCGGGACTACGTCAACAATGAGCAGTTCTTC
>.|TRBV27|.|TRBJ2-7
CASSLGLPGGFTYEQYF
TGTGCCAGCAGTTTAGGCCTCCCGGGGGGCTTTACCTACGAGCAGTACTTC
>.|TRBV20-1|TRBD2|TRBJ2-3
CSASPASGTSGRARSDTQYF
TGCAGTGCTAGTCCCGCATCAGGGACTAGCGGGAGAGCTCGTTCAGATACGCAGTATTTT
>.|TRBV6-6|TRBD1|TRBJ2-5
CASSPGQGFWGETQYF
TGTGCCAGCAGTCCGGGACAGGGTTTCTGGGGAGAGACCCAGTACTTC
>.|TRBV5-1|TRBD1|TRBJ2-7
CASGQTGYYEQYF
TGCGCCAGCGGCCAGACAGGGTACTACGAGCAGTACTTC
>.|TRBV19|.|TRBJ1-6
CASTQGWNSPLHF
TGTGCCAGTACGCAGGGGTGGAATTCACCCCTCCACTTT
>.|TRBV7-7|.|TRBJ2-2
CASSPGNTGELFF
TGTGCTAGCAGCCCGGGTAACACCGGGGAGCTGTTTTTT
>.|TRBV7-9|.|TRBJ2-7
CASSASPRVEAEQYF
TGTGCCAGCAGCGCCAGTCCCAGGGTCGAGGCCGAGCAGTACTTC
>.|TRBV30|TRBD1|TRBJ1-5
CAWSHPSGQGNQPQHF
TGTGCCTGGAGTCACCCTTCCGGACAGGGCAATCAGCCCCAGCATTTT
>.|TRBV6-5|TRBD1|TRBJ1-6
CASRDGQGGSPLHF
TGTGCCAGCAGGGACGGACAGGGGGGTTCACCCCTCCACTTT
>.|TRBV3-1/TRBV3-2|.|TRBJ1-5
CASSLSDGLNQPQHF
TGTGCCAGCAGCCTATCGGACGGACTCAATCAGCCCCAGCATTTT
>.|TRBV10-3|.|TRBJ1-2
CAIKRGLDYGYTF
TGTGCCATCAAGAGGGGGTTAGACTATGGCTACACCTTC
>.|TRBV29-1|TRBD2|TRBJ2-2
CSVEGTSGVNTGELFF
TGCAGCGTAGAGGGGACTAGCGGGGTCAACACCGGGGAGCTGTTTTTT
>.|TRBV7-8|TRBD1|TRBJ1-5
CASSSDRGSNQPQHF
TGTGCCAGCAGCTCGGACAGGGGTAGCAATCAGCCCCAGCATTTT
>.|TRBV28|TRBD2|TRBJ2-3
CATFPGGGSADTQYF
TGTGCCACCTTCCCTGGGGGGGGTTCTGCAGATACGCAGTATTTT
>.|TRBV5-1|.|TRBJ2-5
CASSWSVGAQETQYF
TGCGCCAGCAGCTGGTCAGTTGGGGCCCAAGAGACCCAGTACTTC
>.|TRBV21-1|.|TRBJ2-1
CASSNSGRHNEQFF
TGTGCCAGCAGCAACTCCGGGAGACACAATGAGCAGTTCTTC
>.|TRBV7-2|TRBD1|TRBJ1-1
CASSSDRGNTEAFF
TGTGCCAGCAGTTCGGACAGGGGGAACACTGAAGCTTTCTTT
>.|TRBV3-1/TRBV3-2|TRBD2|TRBJ2-2
CASSQQGLAITGELFF
TGTGCCAGCAGCCAACAGGGACTAGCGATCACCGGGGAGCTGTTTTTT
>.|TRBV11-3|.|TRBJ1-2
CASSLTSGGNYGYTF
TGTGCCAGCAGCTTAACCTCCGGAGGAAACTATGGCTACACCTTC
>.|TRBV28|.|TRBJ2-3
CASSEASTDTQYF
TGTGCCAGCTCGGAGGCAAGCACAGATACGCAGTATTTT
>.|TRBV3-1/TRBV3-2|TRBD1|TRBJ2-1
CASSTPARDRFNEQFF
TGTGCCAGCAGCACACCAGCTCGGGACAGGTTCAATGAGCAGTTCTTC
>once|TRBV18|TRBD1|TRBJ1-2
CASSPDRVYGYTF
TGTGCCAGCTCACCAGACAGGGTCTATGGCTACACCTTC
>.|TRBV30|TRBD1|TRBJ1-1
CAWSVNRGEGAFF
TGTGCCTGGAGTGTAAACAGGGGTGAGGGAGCTTTCTTT
>.|TRBV5-1|.|TRBJ1-1
CASSLEQGNTEAFF
TGCGCCAGCAGCTTGGAACAGGGGAACACTGAAGCTTTCTTT
>.|TRBV7-8|.|TRBJ2-3
CASSFRVVGGGTDTQYF
TGTGCCAGCAGCTTCAGGGTGGTTGGCGGGGGCACAGATACGCAGTATTTT
>.|TRBV24-1|.|TRBJ1-4
CATSAIKASGDTTNEKLFF
TGTGCCACCAGTGCCATAAAGGCCAGCGGGGATACAACTAATGAAAAACTGTTTTTT
>.|TRBV18|TRBD1|TRBJ2-2
CASSPAGTGLQFSSPGELFF
TGTGCCAGCTCACCGGCCGGGACAGGGTTACAATTCTCATCACCCGGGGAGCTGTTTTTT
>.|TRBV27|.|TRBJ2-2
CASSLGTGELFF
TGTGCCAGCAGTCTCGGGACCGGGGAGCTGTTTTTT
>few|TRBV7-2|.|TRBJ2-3
CASSLVREDTQYF
TGTGCCAGCAGCTTAGTGCGGGAAGATACGCAGTATTTT
>once|TRBV18|.|TRBJ2-6
CASSPRGISGANVLTF
TGTGCCAGCTCACCAAGAGGGATCTCTGGGGCCAACGTCCTGACTTTC
>.|TRBV3-1/TRBV3-2|.|TRBJ2-7
CASSQEGDEQYF
TGTGCCAGCAGCCAAGAGGGCGACGAGCAGTACTTC
>.|TRBV5-1|.|TRBJ1-1
CASSPGSTEAFF
TGCGCCAGCAGCCCAGGGTCCACTGAAGCTTTCTTT
>.|TRBV19|TRBD1|TRBJ1-2
CASSIDHSGGYGYTF
TGTGCCAGTAGTATAGACCACTCAGGGGGCTATGGCTACACCTTC
>.|TRBV30|.|TRBJ1-2
CAWSVQGTNGYTF
TGTGCCTGGAGTGTACAGGGCACTAATGGCTACACCTTC
>.|TRBV12-5|TRBD2|TRBJ2-2
CASGLLLAGGDTGELFF
TGTGCTAGTGGTTTGCTTCTAGCGGGAGGGGACACCGGGGAGCTGTTTTTT
>few|TRBV28|.|TRBJ1-5
CASSLSRQGPRPQHF
TGTGCCAGCAGTTTATCCCGGCAGGGCCCTAGGCCCCAGCATTTT
>.|TRBV28|TRBD1|TRBJ2-2
CASSQGQGRGNTGELFF
TGTGCCAGCAGCCAGGGACAGGGCCGGGGGAACACCGGGGAGCTGTTTTTT
>.|TRBV11-2|TRBD2|TRBJ2-7
CASSPLGPSGSYEQYF
TGTGCCAGCAGCCCCCTAGGCCCTAGCGGGAGCTACGAGCAGTACTTC
>.|TRBV5-6|TRBD2|TRBJ2-5
CASSLEASGQETQYF
TGTGCCAGCAGCTTGGAGGCTAGCGGCCAAGAGACCCAGTACTTC
>.|TRBV7-5|.|TRBJ2-2
CVRSLESSSGNTGELFF
TGTGTCAGAAGCTTAGAATCTTCTTCGGGGAACACCGGGGAGCTGTTTTTT
>.|TRBV29-1|TRBD1|TRBJ1-1
CSGRQGMNTEAFF
TGCAGCGGAAGACAGGGGATGAACACTGAAGCTTTCTTT
>once|TRBV12-5|TRBD1|TRBJ1-2
CASGLQQGMETKGYGYTF
TGTGCTAGTGGTTTGCAACAGGGGATGGAAACCAAAGGGTATGGCTACACCTTC
>.|TRBV3-1/TRBV3-2|.|TRBJ2-7
CASSPGYEQYF
TGTGCCAGCAGCCCCGGGTACGAGCAGTACTTC
>.|TRBV3-1/TRBV3-2|TRBD2|TRBJ2-7
CASSHRTSGRVTRREQYF
TGTGCCAGCAGCCACAGGACTAGCGGGAGAGTTACCCGCCGCGAGCAGTACTTC
>few|TRBV5-1|TRBD2|TRBJ2-2
CASRLGLASNTGELFF
TGCGCCAGCAGATTAGGACTAGCGTCGAACACCGGGGAGCTGTTTTTT
>.|TRBV4-2|.|TRBJ2-1
CASSDYLRGDNEQFF
TGTGCCAGCAGCGATTACCTTAGAGGCGACAATGAGCAGTTCTTC
>.|TRBV24-1|.|TRBJ2-5
CATSEGSRETQYF
TGTGCCACCAGTGAGGGCTCCCGCGAGACCCAGTACTTC
>.|TRBV9|TRBD1|TRBJ1-6
CASSVASQGGSPLHF
TGTGCCAGCAGCGTAGCCTCCCAGGGGGGCTCACCCCTCCACTTT